These 20 T cell receptor beta chains were sequenced from one sample in a study of tissue T cells after allogeneic stem cell transplantation. The time point: mouse harvest day 14 after allogeneic transplant. The graft held 10^6 splenic CD5+ T cells and 10^7 T-cell-depleted bone marrow cells. Assay used: immunoSEQ multiplex PCR; TCRdb lists only in-frame clones, some missing. This sample carries over 7,000 clones, over 30% of them seen once, and the ten largest clones take roughly 3%. Sequenced material: skin. All receptors come from a female BALB/c mouse given C57BL/6 T cells with graft-versus-host disease after an allogeneic hematopoietic cell transplant.

For this clone: Gene names and germline refer to mouse. The read finishes 1 residue shy of the CDR3 end, and the germline J gene is used to complete it. The chain joins TRBV16 to TRBJ1-4; D perhaps matches TRBD1 (6 bases). The length of the CDR3 is 14 residues. CDR1 and CDR2 (germline): SGHSA, FRNQAP. V lost 3 bases and J 4 bases, leaving 9 bases between the germline ends. The DNA read from the CDR3 is TGTGCAAGCAGCTTTAGACAGGACAACGAAAGATTATTT. Translation: CASSFRQDNERLF. From start to end, the CDR3 is CASSFRQDNERLFF.

As regards this clone: Gene names are the mouse ones. The read terminates 1 residue ahead of where the CDR3 ends, so the germline J gene completes it. The genes are TRBV3 and TRBJ1-2, with a weak D call TRBD1 (5 bases). V was cut by 5 bases and J by 0 bases, with 7 bases left in between. CDR3 length: 13 amino acids. Germline CDR1 reads SNHLY; CDR2 reads FYNGKV (reference sequence). The DNA read from the CDR3 is TGTGCCAGCAGCCGGACAACAAACTCCGACTACACC. Amino acid sequence: CASSRTTNSDYT. In full, the CDR3 is CASSRTTNSDYTF.

A word on this clone: Here the gene names and germline are mouse. The CDR3 extends 1 residue past the end of the read, so its final part is completed from the germline J gene. The V call is TRBV26, the J call TRBJ1-2; 8 bases are shared with TRBD1. The trim removed 3 bases at V and 2 bases at J, leaving 2 bases unmatched. The CDR3 is 14 residues long. Germline loops: CDR1 KGHPV, CDR2 FQNQEV (reference sequence). Partial CDR3 DNA: TGTGCCAGCAGTCTTAGGACAGGGAACTCCGACTACACC. It is translated as CASSLRTGNSDYT. The whole CDR3 protein is CASSLRTGNSDYTF. Full variable domain (outside the CDR3, taken from reference TRBV26 and TRBJ1-2): NSKVIQTPRYLVKGQGQKAKMRCIPEKGHPVVFWYQQNKNNEFKFLINFQNQEVLQQIDMTEKRFSAECPSNSPCSLEIQSSEAGDSALYLCASSLRTGNSDYTFGSGTRLLVI.

A note on this clone: Each gene name is a mouse one. The observed sequence ends 1 residue before the CDR3 terminus, with the missing tail filled in from the germline J gene. The chain employs TRBV15 and TRBJ2-7, with TRBD1 identical over 8 bases. The CDR3 is 13 amino acids. V shed 3 bases, J shed 7 bases, and the junction held 5 bases outside the gene matches. CDR1 is SGHND and CDR2 is FRSKSL in the germline V gene. CDR3 region: CASSFQGAGEQYF. CDR3 bases read: TGTGCCAGCAGTTTTCAGGGGGCGGGGGAACAGTAC. The full variable domain, completed using reference TRBV15 and TRBJ2-7, is DAGVTQTPRHEVAEKGQTIILKCEPVSGHNDLFWYRQTKIQGLELLSYFRSKSLMEDGGAFKDRFKAEMLNSSFSTLKIQPTEPKDSAVYLCASSFQGAGEQYFGPGTRLTVL.

On this clone: The germline and genes are mouse ones. Read data end 1 residue before the CDR3 end; the end is taken from the germline J gene. V and J are TRBV26 and TRBJ2-3; D is unresolved. CDR3 length: 14 residues. Deletions cut 0 bases from V and 0 bases from J, with 4 bases between. Per germline, CDR1 KGHPV and CDR2 FQNQEV (reference sequence). CDR3 region: CASSLSASAETLYF. The sequenced CDR3 bases are TGTGCCAGCAGTCTGTCAGCTAGTGCAGAAACGCTGTAT.

This clone appeared a few times. Genes and germline are mouse. The observed sequence ends 1 residue before the CDR3 terminus, with the missing tail filled in from the germline J gene. The chain carries TRBV26 and TRBJ1-4; 11 bases map to TRBD1. With V trimmed by 2 bases and J by 7 bases, 3 bases remained unmatched. CDR1 is KGHPV and CDR2 is FQNQEV in the germline V gene (reference sequence). CDR3 size: 15 residues. The CDR3 bases that were read are TGTGCCAGCAGTCTGGGACAGGGGGCTCCCGAAAGATTATTT. Translated, it gives CASSLGQGAPERLF. The complete CDR3 sequence is CASSLGQGAPERLFF.

The sample holds a few counts of this clone. Gene names are mouse gene names. The missing CDR3 end, 1 residue past where the read stops, is filled in from the germline J gene. This chain links TRBV23 with TRBJ2-1; TRBD1 is the table's D call and was not checked against the DNA. There are 14 residues in the CDR3. Germline V gene sequence: CDR1 KGHTA, CDR2 FQNQQP. CDR3 sequence reads: CSSSQTGGYAEQFF. The CDR3 DNA, read in part, is TGCTCCAGCAGTCAGACAGGGGGCTATGCTGAGCAGTTC.

This clone was observed a single time. Mouse gene names apply. The read ends 1 residue early relative to the CDR3; the germline J gene fills the gap. The J gene is TRBJ1-6, the V gene TRBV26, with D perhaps matching TRBD1 (5 bases). TRBJ1-6 is filed as an ORF, its function uncertain. CDR3 length: 14 amino acids. Per germline, CDR1 KGHPV and CDR2 FQNQEV (reference sequence). Trimming pared 7 bases from V and 4 bases from J, leaving 11 bases between. Incomplete CDR3 DNA: TGTGCCAGCACCCCATCAGGGTATAATTCGCCCCTCTAC. This encodes CASTPSGYNSPLY. The CDR3 in its entirety is CASTPSGYNSPLYF.

Comments on this clone: One end of the junction fails to match germline, which may point to a read error. Any gene name here is a mouse gene name. Read data end 1 residue before the CDR3 end; the end is taken from the germline J gene. V and J are TRBV13-1 and TRBJ2-7; the match to TRBD2 covers 9 bases. CDR1 and CDR2 (germline): NSHNY, SYGAGN. The CDR3 totals 15 residues. CDR3 sequence: CARSMDWGRSYEQYF. Incomplete CDR3 DNA: TGTGCCCGCAGTATGGACTGGGGACGCTCCTATGAACAGTAC.

Concerning this clone itself: Gene names denote mouse genes. The read terminates 1 residue ahead of where the CDR3 ends, so the germline J gene completes it. The gene calls are TRBV12-2 and TRBJ2-5; 7 positions match TRBD2. CDR1 is SGHLS, CDR2 HYDKME, per germline. J lost 3 bases, V lost 2 bases, and 1 base had no gene match. This CDR3 comprises 13 residues. CDR3 loop: CASSPGGQDTQYF. The DNA read from the CDR3 is TGTGCCAGCTCTCCTGGGGGACAAGACACCCAGTAC.

In its sample, this clone is medium-sized. Mouse names are used for the genes. The sequenced fragment ends 1 residue before the CDR3 boundary, so the rest is inferred from the germline J gene. The J gene is TRBJ2-2, the V gene TRBV13-3; 12 bases match TRBD2. The CDR3 sequence is 16 residues long. Looked up from germline, CDR1 is NNHDY and CDR2 is SYVADS. V was pared by 5 bases and J by 2 bases, with 4 bases of the junction left unmatched. The part of the CDR3 DNA that was read is TGTGCCAGCAGCAGACTGGGGGGGCGCAACACCGGGCAGCTCTAC. Amino acid sequence: CASSRLGGRNTGQLY. The CDR3 in full is CASSRLGGRNTGQLYF.

About this clone itself: Gene names denote mouse genes. The missing CDR3 end, 1 residue past where the read stops, is filled in from the germline J gene. The chain couples TRBV24 to TRBJ2-5, with a tentative D call TRBD2 (7 bases). V was cut by 2 bases and J by 5 bases, with 11 bases left in between. CDR1 KGHTA and CDR2 FRNEEI come from the germline V gene. The CDR3 contains 14 residues. This chain's CDR3 is CASSLGGRRDTQYF. The sequenced part of the CDR3 DNA is TGTGCCAGCAGTCTGGGGGGGCGCCGAGACACCCAGTAC.

With regard to this clone: The germline and genes are mouse ones. The missing CDR3 end, 1 residue past where the read stops, is filled in from the germline J gene. V usage is TRBV3 and J usage is TRBJ1-1; TRBD1 might be the D (5 bases). The CDR3 is 14 amino acids. V lost 1 base and J 1 base, leaving 7 bases between the germline ends. Germline CDR1 reads SNHLY; CDR2 reads FYNGKV (reference sequence). The CDR3 sequence: CASSLGGQNTEVFF. The DNA read from the CDR3 is TGTGCCAGCAGCTTAGGAGGACAAAACACAGAAGTCTTC.

This clone was seen only a few times. Mouse gene names apply. Read data end 1 residue before the CDR3 end; the end is taken from the germline J gene. J is TRBJ1-4 and V is TRBV29, with D perhaps matching TRBD1 (5 bases). The germline V gene has CDR1 MSHET and CDR2 SYDVDS. V lost 2 bases to trimming and J lost 7 bases, with 5 bases between them. CDR3 length: 12 residues. The CDR3 DNA, read in part, is TGTGCTAGCAGTTTACAGGGCGAAAGATTATTT. This gives the protein CASSLQGERLF. From start to end, the CDR3 is CASSLQGERLFF.

This clone was counted a few times. Here the gene names and germline are mouse. The DNA read from the CDR3 is TGTGCCAGCAGTTTAGGGGGGCGGAGCTCCTATGAACAGTAC. Translation gives CASSLGGRSSYEQY. The CDR3, in full, reads CASSLGGRSSYEQYF. V is TRBV15 and J is TRBJ2-7, with D perhaps matching TRBD1 or TRBD2 (6 bases each). The CDR3 is cut off 1 residue early in the read; its end comes from the germline J gene. Trimming took off 1 base at V and 0 bases at J, with 10 bases between the two ends. The CDR3 is 15 amino acids. Germline V gene sequence: CDR1 SGHND, CDR2 FRSKSL.

This clone occurred a few times. The genes are named according to mouse. The observed sequence ends 1 residue before the CDR3 terminus, with the missing tail filled in from the germline J gene. V and J are TRBV3 and TRBJ2-7; 7 positions agree with TRBD2. The germline CDR1 and CDR2 sequences are SNHLY and FYNGKV (reference sequence). This CDR3 comprises 12 residues. V shed 5 bases, J shed 6 bases, and the junction held 4 bases outside the gene matches. CDR3 sequence: CASSLTGVEQYF. The CDR3 DNA, read in part, is TGTGCCAGCAGCCTAACTGGGGTTGAACAGTAC.

This clone was found a few times. Mouse gene names apply. The missing CDR3 end, 1 residue past where the read stops, is filled in from the germline J gene. The chain employs TRBV13-1 and TRBJ1-4; D is unresolved. The length of the CDR3 is 13 residues. Deletions cut 2 bases from V and 3 bases from J, with 5 bases between. Germline V CDR1 and CDR2: NSHNY, SYGAGN. The CDR3 bases that were read are TGTGCCAGCAGTGAATATACCAACGAAAGATTATTT. It specifies CASSEYTNERLF. The full CDR3 reads CASSEYTNERLFF.

This clone showed up just a few times. The gene symbols are mouse symbols. The CDR3 end is not reached by the read, which stops 1 residue before it; the germline J gene fills it in. V gene TRBV26 combines with J gene TRBJ1-3; 9 nucleotides match TRBD1. Germline lookup yields CDR1 KGHPV and CDR2 FQNQEV (reference sequence). The CDR3 covers 17 residues. The V segment lost 0 bases and the J segment 0 bases; nucleotides outside the gene matches: 3. The CDR3 bases that were read are TGTGCCAGCAGTCTGTCGACAGGGGGGAATTCTGGAAATACGCTCTAT. This encodes CASSLSTGGNSGNTLY. The whole CDR3 reads CASSLSTGGNSGNTLYF. Together with reference TRBV26 and TRBJ1-3, the CDR3 gives the full variable domain: NSKVIQTPRYLVKGQGQKAKMRCIPEKGHPVVFWYQQNKNNEFKFLINFQNQEVLQQIDMTEKRFSAECPSNSPCSLEIQSSEAGDSALYLCASSLSTGGNSGNTLYFGEGSRLIVV.

About this clone: The genes and germline here are from mouse. From the germline J gene comes the end of the CDR3, since the read stops 1 residue before it. The chain has TRBV26 and TRBJ2-3; no clear D gene. Germline lookup yields CDR1 KGHPV and CDR2 FQNQEV (reference sequence). This CDR3 spans 16 amino acids. The germline V and J ends were trimmed by 0 bases and 0 bases, with 10 bases remaining between them. The CDR3 protein is CASSLSRGSSAETLYF. CDR3 DNA (partial): TGTGCCAGCAGTCTGTCGAGAGGATCTAGTGCAGAAACGCTGTAT.

With respect to this clone: Gene names and germline refer to mouse. The read falls 1 residue short of the CDR3 end, and the missing part is taken from the germline J gene. The chain couples TRBV29 to TRBJ2-4; no definite D call. V shed 6 bases and J shed 7 bases, with 11 bases lying between them. The CDR3 contains 12 residues. Germline CDR1 and CDR2: MSHET and SYDVDS. The chain's CDR3 is CASRGIRDTLYF. The part of the CDR3 DNA that was read is TGTGCTAGCAGGGGGATTCGGGACACCTTGTAC.